This TCR beta chain was sequenced during a study of T-cell memory formation after mild COVID-19. Study information: Most TCR clusters belonged to a single donor.

Between the trimmed V and J ends, which lost 3 bases and 6 bases, there was a span of 8 bases. The CDR3 runs to 12 residues. MiXCR, applied by TCRdb to the 5' RACE reads, yields one record per CDR3 protein. The repertoire has approximately 260,000 distinct CDR3 sequences, roughly 17% of them found once; the top ten carry around 23%. Findings of the study overall: A second wave expanding day 15 to 37 was CD4+-biased; contracting clones were balanced. Some clones that responded turned up in pre-infection memory, which suggests that cross-reactive memory joined in.

A few counts support this clonotype. Its antigen remains unknown. The chain uses TRBV12-3 or TRBV12-4 and TRBJ1-2; D remains ambiguous. The source of this sequence is a man younger than 35 who had mild COVID-19 (a few samples of this study predate the infection). Cell type and time point are not known. What was sequenced was PBMCs or a T cell subset sorted from them (not recorded which). The CDR3 sequence is CASSFQGNGYTF. The CDR3 region has the DNA TGTGCCAGCAGTTTCCAAGGGAATGGCTACACCTTC.